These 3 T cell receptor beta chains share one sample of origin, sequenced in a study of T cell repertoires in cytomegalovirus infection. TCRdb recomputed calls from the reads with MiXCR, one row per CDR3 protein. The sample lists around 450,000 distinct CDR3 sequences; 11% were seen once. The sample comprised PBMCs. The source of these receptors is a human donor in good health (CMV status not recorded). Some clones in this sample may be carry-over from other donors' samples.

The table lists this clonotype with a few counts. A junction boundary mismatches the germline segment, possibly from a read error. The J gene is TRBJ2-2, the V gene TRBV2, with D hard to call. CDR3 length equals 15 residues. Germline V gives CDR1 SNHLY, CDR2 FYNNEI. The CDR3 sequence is CASSEGRANTGELFF. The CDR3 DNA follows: TGTGCCAGCAGCGAAGGACGAGCGAACACCGGGGAGCTGTTTTTT.

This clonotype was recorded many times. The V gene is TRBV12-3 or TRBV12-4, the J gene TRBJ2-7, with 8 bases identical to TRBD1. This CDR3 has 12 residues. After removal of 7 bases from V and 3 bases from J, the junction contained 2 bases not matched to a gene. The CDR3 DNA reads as TGTGCCAGCAAGACAGGGGACTACGAGCAGTACTTC. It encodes CASKTGDYEQYF.

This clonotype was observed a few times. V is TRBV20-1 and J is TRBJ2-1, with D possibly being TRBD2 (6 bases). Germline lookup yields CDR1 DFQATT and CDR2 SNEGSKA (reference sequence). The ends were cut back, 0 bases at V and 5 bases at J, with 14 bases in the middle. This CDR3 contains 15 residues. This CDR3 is CSARDWRGYNNEQFF. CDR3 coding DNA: TGCAGTGCTAGAGATTGGAGGGGCTACAACAATGAGCAGTTCTTC.